This T cell receptor beta chain is drawn from a study of T cells after yellow fever vaccination (dated by TCRdb to about 2019). Regarding the research as a whole: The SMART-Seq v4 Ultra Low Input RNA kit was used to prepare libraries from fractions with low cell numbers. To follow T-cell clones before and after both primary and booster YFV17D yellow fever vaccination, bulk TCR alpha and beta repertoires underwent longitudinal sequencing. Two healthy male donors made up the cohort, one aged 18 to 29 years and the other aged 30 to 40 years. Blood samples were taken at several timepoints before and after primary and secondary immunization, and bulk PBMC replicates and cell subsets were isolated.

Looking up the germline V gene yields CDR1 LGHNT and CDR2 FRNRAP. V is trimmed back by 0 bases and J by 8 bases, and the junction contains 1 base that no gene match accounts for. The CDR3 measures 13 amino acids from cysteine to phenylalanine. The CDR3 DNA has 39 bases and is translated from base 1. This clonotype appeared a few times. This receptor's antigen is unknown. Base qualities were left out, and no much larger clone turns up one base away. TCR cDNA was synthesized by 5'RACE template switching, through which a universal primer site and unique molecular identifiers were introduced. Priming for cDNA synthesis came from both the TCR alpha and TCR beta constant segments. Two PCR steps were used to amplify libraries, with sample barcodes and sequencing adapters being added in the second step. Sequencing of libraries was done on Illumina HiSeq 2500 (2x100 bp) or NovaSeq (2x150 bp). The authors' analysis ran thus. Reads were demultiplexed and collapsed into UMI consensus sequences with MIGEC, and V(D)J alignment was performed with MiXCR. Clonotypes responding to the vaccine were identified with edgeR on replicate PBMC samples, with the criteria of FDR below 0.01 and a log2 fold change above 5 up to day 15. Bulk clonotypes were assigned CD4 or CD8 identity according to which sequenced CD4 or CD8 repertoire held them at higher abundance. TCRdb reprocessing: public reads trimmed at Q25 with fastp, clones called with MiXCR, in-frame beta chains kept. Rows are unified per CDR3 protein, each entry keeping the most common DNA and genes. The V and J calls here are based on TCRdb, not the publication. Within this sample are hundreds of thousands of distinct CDR3 sequences, with about 19% of them counted one time only. Approximately 14% of the sample rests with the top ten.

The meaning of the sample's treatment or condition label: live attenuated yellow fever vaccine strain. At every blood-draw timepoint, two biological replicates of bulk PBMCs were collected. PBMCs were isolated from peripheral blood using a standard Ficoll-Paque protocol. TriZol was used to extract RNA from bulk PBMCs, CD4 and CD8 fractions, and dextramer-positive and dextramer-negative fractions. The full study reports these points: Most clones expanded after primary vaccination were re-detected after the booster (almost 97% of CD4 and about nine tenths of CD8), suggesting broad memory maintenance. Compared with the primary T-cell response, the secondary T-cell response was faster but weaker, reaching its peak on day 5 rather than on day 15. A small fraction of clonotypes showed up in both the CD4 and CD8 compartments, probably as a result of convergent recombination. Computational filtering was needed because FACS-sorted repertoires could contain abundant contaminating clonotypes from the bulk population. Because only two donors were included in the study, the extent to which the findings can be generalized is limited.

This sequence was found in a man aged 30 to 39 who received the YFV17D yellow fever vaccine. The sequenced sample was PBMCs, obtained 15 days after the yellow fever booster vaccination. The chain links TRBV12-5 with TRBJ2-1, with 7 bases aligning to TRBD1. The CDR3 region reads CASGLVTGDEQFF. The DNA sequence is as follows: TGTGCTAGTGGTTTGGTAACAGGGGATGAGCAGTTCTTC.